The sequence of this T cell receptor (beta chain) was determined in a study of cytomegalovirus exposure and HLA in healthy donors. Study in general: Most genotyped donors, around 86% of roughly 400, had Caucasian-associated genetic ancestry.

Study outcomes and limitations: Indistinguishability led to the exclusion of some V segments, TRBV6-2 and TRBV6-3 included.

Concerning this clone itself: Its target is unknown.

V gave up 6 bases and J gave up 6 bases; unmatched junction bases: 11. The CDR3 covers 15 residues. CDR1 is SNHLY and CDR2 is FYNNEI in the germline V gene. Primers included in the PCR were 60 Vbeta and 13 Jbeta primers. The table came from immunoSEQ multiplex PCR; TCRdb's copy has only in-frame clones and leaves some out. The sample lists 45,000 to 60,000 clones; 72% were seen once. Input material: PBMCs. The chain couples TRBV2 to TRBJ2-3; 8 positions match TRBD1. The clonotype comes from a young man in good health and CMV-seronegative. Here the CDR3 DNA reads TGTGCCAGCAGGCCCCTGACAGGGGCCTGGGATACGCAGTATTTT. Protein product: CASRPLTGAWDTQYF.